The T cell receptor (beta chain) described here comes from a study of T cell responses to AZD1222 COVID-19 vaccine. Overall study context: The study pooled second doses at about 4 or about 12 weeks.

Study-wide findings and caveats: Only a handful of AZD1222 recipients, six or seven in all, had baseline seropositivity.

Notes on this clone: What it binds is not known.

Here immunoSEQ multiplex PCR was the method, and the copy in TCRdb shows in-frame clones only, minus some. The sample comprises 90,000 to 150,000 clones, around 87% of which are singletons, and roughly 12% rests with the top ten. Deletions cut 3 bases from V and 6 bases from J, with 4 bases between. The germline gives CDR1 KGHSH, CDR2 LQKENI. This CDR3 contains 11 residues. This rearrangement joins TRBV18 to TRBJ2-3; D is ambiguous. The sample was peripheral blood, taken on day 0 of AZD1222 vaccination. This clonotype originated in an adult in good health. The CDR3 coding sequence is TGTGCCAGCTCACCGTTGGATACGCAGTATTTT. Residues: CASSPLDTQYF.